This passage covers 26 T cell receptor beta chains from one sample sequenced in a study of cytotoxic CD8 clonotypes in ibrutinib-treated CLL (dated by TCRdb to the early 2020s). Libraries were prepared through the immunoSEQ multiplex PCR assay. The clones in this table, taken by TCRdb from immuneACCESS, are in-frame only. Not every clone is retained; where verified, under half of the shortfall comes from an unresolved V gene, and the cause of the rest is unknown. This sample has 150,000 or so clones in its table, and roughly 77% of those were observed once. The ten largest clones capture about 27% of the sample. The time point label for this specimen denotes: about twelve months on ibrutinib. The material sequenced was PBMCs, taken after 12 months of ibrutinib treatment. Receptors were obtained from a human donor with chronic lymphocytic leukemia.

The chain employs TRBV15 and TRBJ2-7; weak D call: TRBD2 (5 bases). CDR1 is LNHNV, CDR2 YYDKDF, per germline (reference sequence). Trimming removed 1 base at V and 4 bases at J, with 11 bases between. The CDR3 is made up of 14 amino acids. CDR3 protein: CATSRGWTAYEQYF. Written as DNA, the CDR3 is TGTGCCACCAGCAGAGGTTGGACTGCTTACGAGCAGTACTTC.

The genes are TRBV7-2 and TRBJ1-2; the D gene is possibly TRBD1 (5 bases). With 1 base removed from V and 6 bases from J, the gap between germline ends came to 12 bases. The CDR3 runs to 14 residues. Germline V gives CDR1 SGHTA, CDR2 FQGNSA. The CDR3 protein is CASSLEGTVDGYTF. Written as DNA, the CDR3 is TGTGCCAGCAGCTTAGAAGGGACGGTGGATGGCTACACCTTC.

The chain employs TRBV5-8 and TRBJ2-7; a weak D match, TRBD2 (6 bases). This CDR3 contains 17 residues. V dropped 2 bases and J dropped 2 bases, with 20 bases sitting between them. Germline loops: CDR1 SGHTS, CDR2 YDEGEE. CDR3 nucleotide sequence: TGTGCCAGCAGCTTAAGCGTTGCGGGGAGCTGGCCCTACGAGCAGTACTTC. Translated: CASSLSVAGSWPYEQYF.

The chain employs TRBV19 and TRBJ2-1; D perhaps matches TRBD1 (5 bases). The germline V gene has CDR1 LNHDA and CDR2 SQIVND (reference sequence). Trimming removed 2 bases from V and 6 bases from J, with 14 bases in between. The CDR3 length is 15 residues. Here the CDR3 reads CASSIQGAALNEQFF. The CDR3 DNA is TGTGCCAGTAGTATACAAGGGGCGGCCCTCAATGAGCAGTTCTTC. The entire variable domain, with the rest obtained from reference TRBV19 and TRBJ2-1, is as follows: DGGITQSPKYLFRKEGQNVTLSCEQNLNHDAMYWYRQDPGQGLRLIYYSQIVNDFQKGDIAEGYSVSREKKESFPLTVTSAQKNPTAFYLCASSIQGAALNEQFFGPGTRLTVL.

The CDR3 DNA sequence: TGTGCCAGCAGCCCGGGGACCGCTCTGGGCTATGGCTACACCTTC. Translation: CASSPGTALGYGYTF. The chain employs TRBV7-2 and TRBJ1-2, with D possibly being TRBD1 (5 bases). Trimming pared 5 bases from V and 4 bases from J, leaving 17 bases between. Per germline, CDR1 SGHTA and CDR2 FQGNSA. CDR3 size: 15 residues.

This clone was seen once. The chain uses TRBV5-1 and TRBJ2-1, with D possibly TRBD2 on 6 matching bases. In germline, CDR1 is SGHRS, CDR2 YFSETQ. This CDR3 region has 14 residues. The germline V and J ends were trimmed by 2 bases and 4 bases, with 10 bases remaining between them. The CDR3: CASSFLGLYNEQFF. CDR3 sequence (DNA): TGCGCCAGCAGCTTCCTCGGACTATACAATGAGCAGTTCTTC.

The CDR3, as DNA: TGTGCCACTACGCTTGGCGGGGTCTCCTACAATGAGCAGTTCTTC. This sequence encodes CATTLGGVSYNEQFF. This chain links TRBV28 with TRBJ2-1; TRBD2 is a possible D gene (6 bases). The CDR3 has 15 residues. V shed 10 bases and J shed 0 bases, with 16 bases lying between them. From germline, CDR1 is MDHEN and CDR2 SYDVKM. The full variable domain, in which reference TRBV28 and TRBJ2-1 provide the parts outside the CDR3, is DVKVTQSSRYLVKRTGEKVFLECVQDMDHENMFWYRQDPGLGLRLIYFSYDVKMKEKGDIPEGYSVSREKKERFSLILESASTNQTSMYLCATTLGGVSYNEQFFGPGTRLTVL.

The sample holds a few counts of this clone. The chain employs TRBV5-6 and TRBJ1-3, with a possible D match to TRBD1 (6 bases). Trimming left V 4 bases short and J 7 bases short, with 18 bases between. The CDR3 contains 15 residues. The V gene's germline CDR1 is SGHDT and CDR2 YYEEEE. CDR3 amino acids: CASSHGTRLKNTIYF. The CDR3 DNA reads as TGTGCCAGCAGCCACGGGACACGGCTTAAGAACACCATATATTTT. Based on the CDR3 plus reference TRBV5-6 and TRBJ1-3, the full variable domain is DAGVTQSPTHLIKTRGQQVTLRCSPKSGHDTVSWYQQALGQGPQFIFQYYEEEERQRGNFPDRFSGHQFPNYSSELNVNALLLGDSALYLCASSHGTRLKNTIYFGEGSWLTVV.

The gene calls are TRBV6-5 and TRBJ2-7, with D perhaps TRBD2 (6 bases). This CDR3 comprises 15 residues. Per the germline V gene, CDR1 is MNHEY and CDR2 is SVGAGI. V lost 7 bases and J lost 4, with 20 bases in between. DNA of the CDR3: TGTGCCAGCACCCGCGGCGGGGCGGCGGCGTACGAGCAGTACTTC. It specifies CASTRGGAAAYEQYF.

This clone has just a few counts. The chain links TRBV11-1 to TRBJ2-2, with D maybe TRBD1 (6 bases). V was clipped by 9 bases and J by 3 bases, with 14 bases between them. The CDR3 sequence is 14 residues long. Germline CDR1 SGHAT, CDR2 FQDESV (reference sequence). The CDR3 DNA reads TGTGCCAGTGCGAGGGGGAGTGACACCGGGGAGCTGTTTTTT. Protein: CASARGSDTGELFF.

This chain links TRBV4-2 with TRBJ2-7, with 13 bases that match TRBD2. CDR1 and CDR2 from the germline V gene are LGHNA and YNFKEQ. V shed 4 bases, J shed 1 base, and the junction held 1 base outside the gene matches. The CDR3 runs to 15 residues. The chain's CDR3 is CASSPTSGRSYEQYF. The CDR3 DNA is TGTGCCAGCAGCCCGACTAGCGGGAGGTCCTACGAGCAGTACTTC.

V gene TRBV9 combines with J gene TRBJ2-5, with TRBD2 matching over 15 bases. CDR1 and CDR2 from the germline V gene are SGDLS and YYNGEE. This CDR3 spans 16 amino acids. V was pared by 0 bases and J by 5 bases, with 2 bases of the junction left unmatched. CDR3 protein: CASSVVGTSGRETQYF. CDR3 nucleotide sequence: TGTGCCAGCAGCGTAGTTGGGACTAGCGGGAGGGAGACCCAGTACTTC.

The chain links TRBV25-1 to TRBJ2-1; 10 nucleotides agree with TRBD2. CDR1 is MGHDK and CDR2 is SYGVNS in the germline V gene. V dropped 6 bases and J dropped 5; count of bases not matched to a gene: 4. The CDR3 has 14 residues. The CDR3 is CASRLAGGHNEQFF. CDR3 nucleotides: TGTGCCAGCAGATTAGCGGGGGGACACAATGAGCAGTTCTTC.

This sequence joins TRBV29-1 and TRBJ2-1, with 7 bases identical to TRBD1. This CDR3 is 15 amino acids long. The ends lost 1 base at V and 13 bases at J; junction bases unmatched: 16. Germline-derived CDR1 and CDR2 are SQVTM and ANQGSEA. The CDR3, as DNA: TGCAGCGTTGAAGGGGCGGACAGGTATTTGGGCGGCCAGTTCTTC. Translated: CSVEGADRYLGGQFF.

The genes are TRBV27 and TRBJ2-5; 8 nucleotides line up with TRBD2. The CDR3 contains 14 residues. Looked up from germline, CDR1 is MNHEY and CDR2 is SMNVEV (reference sequence). Unmatched junction bases numbered 9, after V lost 6 bases and J lost 6 bases. This CDR3 reads CASRPAGGPQTQYF. CDR3 bases: TGTGCCAGCAGGCCGGCGGGGGGCCCACAGACCCAGTACTTC.

The chain couples TRBV2 to TRBJ2-3; D perhaps matches TRBD2 (5 bases). Germline CDR1 reads SNHLY; CDR2 reads FYNNEI. The CDR3 contains 13 residues. Trimming removed 8 bases from V and 10 bases from J, with 19 bases in between. CDR3 DNA sequence: TGTGCCAGCCGACCTACCCCGGAGGCTCCGCAGTATTTT. Translation gives CASRPTPEAPQYF.

This clone has just one count. J is TRBJ1-1 and V is TRBV28; the D gene is possibly TRBD1 (5 bases). CDR1 and CDR2 from the germline V gene are MDHEN and SYDVKM. The CDR3 sequence is 16 residues long. Trimming removed 2 bases at V and 0 bases at J, with 13 bases between. The CDR3 loop is CASSLGGTRMNTEAFF. The CDR3 DNA follows: TGTGCCAGCAGTTTAGGAGGGACTCGCATGAACACTGAAGCTTTCTTT.

The V call is TRBV15, the J call TRBJ2-2; D perhaps matches TRBD2 (6 bases). The V end was cut by 1 base, the J end by 5 bases, with 11 bases between. The CDR3 has 15 amino acids. Germline V gives CDR1 LNHNV, CDR2 YYDKDF (reference sequence). CDR3 nucleotide sequence: TGTGCCACCAGCAGAGGGCTAGCGAGTACCGGGGAGCTGTTTTTT. The encoded protein is CATSRGLASTGELFF.

This clone was seen a single time. The V call is TRBV5-6, the J call TRBJ2-5; D unresolved. Germline V gene sequence: CDR1 SGHDT, CDR2 YYEEEE. With 7 bases removed from V and 0 bases from J, the gap between germline ends came to 10 bases. There are 13 residues in the CDR3. The CDR3 is CASRGVYQETQYF. Here the CDR3 DNA reads TGTGCCAGCCGCGGCGTGTACCAAGAGACCCAGTACTTC.

The V and J genes are TRBV5-1 and TRBJ2-1; 9 positions match TRBD1. The germline V gene has CDR1 SGHRS and CDR2 YFSETQ. With V trimmed by 2 bases and J by 6 bases, 9 bases remained unmatched. The CDR3 is 16 residues long. In DNA, the CDR3 is TGCGCCAGCAGCTTTAGGACAGGGGATCACGGCAATGAGCAGTTCTTC. It codes for CASSFRTGDHGNEQFF.

The rearrangement uses TRBV4-2 and TRBJ2-2; maybe TRBD1 (6 bases). The V end lost 4 bases, the J end lost 1 base, and 10 bases lay between the germline ends. The germline gives CDR1 LGHNA, CDR2 YNFKEQ. The CDR3 totals 15 residues. The CDR3 DNA follows: TGTGCCAGCAGCCGCAGACAGGAGAACACCGGGGAGCTGTTTTTT. It specifies CASSRRQENTGELFF.

The gene calls are TRBV5-4 and TRBJ2-2; TRBD2 is a possible D gene (5 bases). Germline lookup yields CDR1 SGHNT and CDR2 YYREEE (reference sequence). The germline V and J ends were trimmed by 0 bases and 0 bases, with 9 bases remaining between them. This CDR3 is 16 amino acids long. CDR3 DNA sequence: TGTGCCAGCAGCTTGGGAGGGCGGTCGAACACCGGGGAGCTGTTTTTT. Translated: CASSLGGRSNTGELFF.

The rearrangement uses TRBV5-1 and TRBJ2-5; D is possibly TRBD1 (7 bases). The CDR3 totals 14 residues. V lost 4 bases and J lost 1, with 11 bases in between. Germline assignment: CDR1 SGHRS and CDR2 YFSETQ. CDR3 sequence (DNA): TGCGCCAGCAGCGGAGGGACAGCCCAAGAGACCCAGTACTTC. Protein: CASSGGTAQETQYF.

This clone has a handful of counts. The rearrangement joins TRBV11-1 to TRBJ1-1; D ambiguous. The V and J ends lost 1 base and 1 base respectively, with 4 bases between them. This CDR3 is 13 amino acids long. Germline V gene data show CDR1 as SGHAT and CDR2 as FQDESV (reference sequence). CDR3 DNA: TGTGCCAGCAGCTTAGACAGGAACACTGAAGCTTTCTTT. Translation: CASSLDRNTEAFF.

The genes are TRBV5-6 and TRBJ2-7, with D hard to call. Trimming shortened V by 0 bases and J by 2 bases, and 6 bases separated the two germline ends. This CDR3 comprises 13 residues. CDR1 and CDR2 (germline): SGHDT, YYEEEE. CDR3 nucleotide sequence: TGTGCCAGCAGCTTGGAGGAAACCTACGAGCAGTACTTC. Translating it yields CASSLEETYEQYF. The whole variable domain, remainder taken from reference TRBV5-6 and TRBJ2-7, is DAGVTQSPTHLIKTRGQQVTLRCSPKSGHDTVSWYQQALGQGPQFIFQYYEEEERQRGNFPDRFSGHQFPNYSSELNVNALLLGDSALYLCASSLEETYEQYFGPGTRLTVT.

The chain uses TRBV7-2 and TRBJ2-7; D not certain. With 5 bases removed from V and 5 bases from J, the gap between germline ends came to 16 bases. CDR3 size: 14 residues. Germline loops: CDR1 SGHTA, CDR2 FQGNSA. CDR3 in DNA: TGTGCCAGCAGCGATATGTGGGGTTGGAACGAGCAGTACTTC. Translating it yields CASSDMWGWNEQYF. Variable domain in full (rest from reference TRBV7-2 and TRBJ2-7): GAGVSQSPSNKVTEKGKDVELRCDPISGHTALYWYRQSLGQGLEFLIYFQGNSAPDKSGLPSDRFSAERTGGSVSTLTIQRTQQEDSAVYLCASSDMWGWNEQYFGPGTRLTVT.